The present T cell receptor (beta chain) was sequenced within a study of T cell responses to AZD1222 COVID-19 vaccine. Broader study findings: Clonal diversity was possibly underestimated, and the donors were mostly white British, with more females. The study identified only a handful of AZD1222 recipients as seropositive at baseline. The study found vaccine-associated CD4 TCRs spanning spike, dominant at 160-218 and 743-854.

The table came from immunoSEQ multiplex PCR; TCRdb's copy has only in-frame clones and leaves some out. Among around 71,000 clones listed, 80% were seen once. The junction had 6 bases not matched to a gene; V was cut back by 3 bases and J by 6 bases. Germline CDR1 SGHRS, CDR2 YFSETQ. The CDR3 contains 14 residues. Concerning this clone: Its antigen is not known.

V is TRBV5-1 and J is TRBJ2-7; TRBD1 matches 10 bases. Sequenced here: peripheral blood, sampled 28 days after the second AZD1222 dose. This receptor was obtained from an adult who received the AZD1222 COVID-19 vaccine. The CDR3 loop reads CASSSGTGDFEQYF. DNA of the CDR3: TGCGCCAGCAGCTCCGGGACAGGGGACTTCGAGCAGTACTTC.